The sequence of this T cell receptor beta chain was determined in a study of early stage breast cancer tumors. Study-wide context: ER+/PR+/HER2- status applied to about 75% of the 16 invasive breast tumors.

Study conclusions and caveats: Most shared enriched TCRB sequences were commonly generated ones. Functional markers like CD4, CD8 and FOXP3 were missed in bulk sequencing.

This CDR3 spans 15 amino acids. Trimming at V came to 3 bases and at J to 8 bases, leaving 8 bases not matched to a gene. CDR1 is MDHEN and CDR2 is SYDVKM in the germline V gene. With regard to this clone: Its antigen is not known.

Each sample had two DNA replicates, roughly 0.5 ug blood or roughly 1.6 ug tissue. Profiling relied on immunoSEQ multiplex PCR, and the TCRdb table lists in-frame clones only, not all of them. The sample holds around 48,000 clones, just over 90% seen once. The source material was blood. The chain joins TRBV28 to TRBJ1-1, with 11 nucleotides matching TRBD1. The TCR comes from a person between 65 and 79 years old with breast cancer. DNA for the CDR3: TGTGCCAGCAGTTTCGGAGGACAGGGGGCTTCGGAAGCTTTCTTT. Its protein is CASSFGGQGASEAFF.